This T cell receptor (beta chain) came from a study of blood T cell repertoires in COVID-19. The data were produced by immunoSEQ multiplex PCR, yet TCRdb's version contains in-frame clones alone and is incomplete. The sample holds about 76,000 clones, about 90% seen once. This CDR3 contains 14 residues. The ends were cut back, 4 bases at V and 9 bases at J, with 19 bases in the middle. Germline values: CDR1 LGHDT, CDR2 YNNKEL (reference sequence). This chain uses TRBV3-1 (or the pseudogene TRBV3-2) with TRBJ2-7; possible D gene TRBD1, 6 bases. The sample taken for sequencing was peripheral blood. This TCR was recovered from a human donor in a cohort sampled during active COVID-19. The CDR3, as DNA: TGTGCCAGCAGCCCACTAACCGGGACATCTCCGCAGTACTTC. This encodes CASSPLTGTSPQYF.